This T cell receptor (beta chain) is from a study of control samples from healthy donors and cancer patients. Libraries were prepared by immunoSEQ multiplex PCR; TCRdb keeps only in-frame clonotypes and omits some of them. The data show approximately 110,000 clones, with roughly 90% seen just once and approximately 18% held by the top ten. Trimming removed 3 bases from V and 1 base from J, with 10 bases in between. Germline CDR1 is LNHDA and CDR2 is SQIVND (reference sequence). The length of the CDR3 is 16 residues. This chain links TRBV19 with TRBJ2-6; weak D call: TRBD2 (7 bases). The sequenced sample was blood. This receptor was taken from a woman aged 50 to 60 in good health. The DNA for the CDR3 is TGTGCCAGTAGTATCGGGGGGACATCTGGGGCCAACGTCCTGACTTTC. Its translation: CASSIGGTSGANVLTF.